These 21 T cell receptor beta chains originate from one sample sequenced in a study of spatial heterogeneity in lung cancer. From the 5' RACE reads, TCRdb called clonotypes with MiXCR, one entry per CDR3 protein. In the table there are 2,500 to 3,000 distinct CDR3 sequences, approximately 7% of which are singletons. No antigen is known for these receptors. The time point: sample taken at primary tumor resection. Findings of the study overall: It was found that expanded intratumoral alpha and beta TCR counts tracked tumor mutation counts.

Sequencing used lung tumor tissue, obtained at surgery. All receptors come from a female donor with early-stage non-small cell lung cancer.

This clonotype is labeled medium-sized (0.01 to 0.1%). This chain uses TRBV7-2 with TRBJ1-3; the D is unclear. The CDR3 is 16 amino acids. The germline CDR1 and CDR2 sequences are SGHTA and FQGNSA. V lost 5 bases and J 0 bases, leaving 14 bases between the germline ends. CDR3 loop: CASSGGRRSSGNTIYF. As DNA, the CDR3 is TGTGCCAGCAGCGGAGGGAGGCGGAGCTCTGGAAACACCATATATTTT.

This clonotype is medium-sized within its sample. V gene TRBV30 combines with J gene TRBJ1-1; D possibly corresponds to TRBD1 (5 bases). The V end was cut by 5 bases, the J end by 5 bases, with 15 bases between. This CDR3 comprises 13 residues. Looked up from germline, CDR1 is GTSNPN and CDR2 is SVGIG (reference sequence). The CDR3, as DNA: TGTGCCTGGGGGGCGGGGTCGGGAACTGAAGCTTTCTTT. Translation gives CAWGAGSGTEAFF.

Judged by abundance, this clonotype is medium-sized. The chain couples TRBV20-1 to TRBJ2-5, with D possibly being TRBD1 or TRBD2 (5 bases each). The CDR3 consists of 16 residues. The germline V gene has CDR1 DFQATT and CDR2 SNEGSKA (reference sequence). V lost 0 bases, J lost 1 base, and 15 bases lay in between. The CDR3 loop is CSARDFRDPLQETQYF. CDR3 DNA: TGCAGTGCTAGAGATTTCCGGGACCCCCTCCAAGAGACCCAGTACTTC.

This clonotype is categorized as medium-sized. The chain recombines TRBV7-2 with TRBJ2-5; D might be TRBD2 (6 bases). Germline CDR1 reads SGHTA; CDR2 reads FQGNSA. Trimming shortened V by 3 bases and J by 2 bases, and 13 bases separated the two germline ends. The CDR3 loop spans 15 amino acids. The chain's CDR3 is CASSFGTAIQETQYF. The CDR3 DNA reads as TGTGCCAGCAGCTTCGGGACTGCGATACAAGAGACCCAGTACTTC.

As regards this clonotype: It may be a read error: a sequence one base away is much more abundant. J is TRBJ2-1 and V is TRBV6-2 or TRBV6-3; D may match TRBD1 or TRBD2 (5 bases each). The CDR3 is 12 residues long. Trimming shortened V by 6 bases and J by 12 bases, and 15 bases separated the two germline ends. The germline V gene encodes CDR1 MNHEY and CDR2 SVGEGT. CDR3 loop: CASSLTGQWQFF. The DNA for the CDR3 is TGTGCCAGCAGCCTGACGGGGCAATGGCAGTTCTTC.

The rearrangement links TRBV7-3 to TRBJ2-2; no definite D call. Trimming stripped 6 bases from V and 7 bases from J, with 9 bases between. Germline lookup yields CDR1 SGHTA and CDR2 FQGTGA. This CDR3 has 12 residues. This CDR3 reads CASSPGLGELFF. CDR3 nucleotide sequence: TGTGCCAGCAGTCCCGGGCTCGGGGAGCTGTTTTTT.

This clonotype is medium-sized (0.01 to 0.1%). The rearrangement uses TRBV2 and TRBJ2-3, with unresolved D. The V gene's germline CDR1 is SNHLY and CDR2 FYNNEI. V lost 4 bases, J lost 1 base, and 6 bases lay in between. This CDR3 is built from 13 residues. CDR3 sequence reads: CASSGERTDTQYF. DNA of the CDR3: TGTGCCAGCAGTGGGGAACGCACAGATACGCAGTATTTT.

By its share, this clonotype is medium-sized. This rearrangement joins TRBV29-1 to TRBJ2-7; perhaps TRBD2 as D (6 bases). The CDR3 runs 13 residues. Deletions cut 7 bases from V and 3 bases from J, with 16 bases between. CDR1 is SQVTM and CDR2 is ANQGSEA in the germline V gene. CDR3 nucleotide sequence: TGCAGCGCCGTGTTCGGGGGTTTCTACGAGCAGTACTTC. It translates to CSAVFGGFYEQYF.

Within the sample, this clonotype is medium-sized. The rearrangement joins TRBV20-1 to TRBJ2-1; maybe TRBD2 (7 bases). Trimming took off 5 bases at V and 6 bases at J, with 17 bases between the two ends. CDR1 and CDR2 (germline): DFQATT, SNEGSKA (reference sequence). This CDR3 has 14 amino acids. CDR3 protein: CSASRGGGFNEQFF. The CDR3 DNA follows: TGCAGTGCTTCTAGGGGGGGCGGGTTCAATGAGCAGTTCTTC.

This clonotype is deemed medium-sized. In DNA form, the CDR3 reads TGTGCCAGTAGTATGACTAGCGGGAACACAGATACGCAGTATTTT. Protein: CASSMTSGNTDTQYF. V and J are TRBV19 and TRBJ2-3; 11 bases are shared with TRBD2. V dropped 3 bases and J dropped 2; count of bases not matched to a gene: 1. Germline V gene data show CDR1 as LNHDA and CDR2 as SQIVND (reference sequence). The length of the CDR3 is 15 residues.

This clonotype was picked up a small number of times. CDR3 amino acids: CASTPGQNSYGYTF. Here the CDR3 DNA reads TGTGCCAGTACCCCGGGACAGAATTCATATGGCTACACCTTC. This sequence joins TRBV19 and TRBJ1-2; TRBD1 matches at 7 bases. CDR1 is LNHDA, CDR2 SQIVND, per germline (reference sequence). The trim removed 7 bases at V and 5 bases at J, leaving 10 bases unmatched. The CDR3 is made up of 14 amino acids. The complete variable domain, with remaining parts taken from reference TRBV19 and TRBJ1-2, reads DGGITQSPKYLFRKEGQNVTLSCEQNLNHDAMYWYRQDPGQGLRLIYYSQIVNDFQKGDIAEGYSVSREKKESFPLTVTSAQKNPTAFYLCASTPGQNSYGYTFGSGTRLTVV.

By share, this clonotype counts as medium-sized. The gene calls are TRBV2 and TRBJ2-6, with D perhaps matching TRBD2 (5 bases). The germline V gene encodes CDR1 SNHLY and CDR2 FYNNEI. The V and J ends lost 4 bases and 4 bases respectively, with 8 bases between them. The CDR3 loop spans 14 amino acids. The DNA for the CDR3 is TGTGCCAGCAGTGGCGGGTACGGGGCCAACGTCCTGACTTTC. It specifies CASSGGYGANVLTF. The full variable domain, completed using reference TRBV2 and TRBJ2-6, is EPEVTQTPSHQVTQMGQEVILRCVPISNHLYFYWYRQILGQKVEFLVSFYNNEISEKSEIFDDQFSVERPDGSNFTLKIRSTKLEDSAMYFCASSGGYGANVLTFGAGSRLTVL.

By frequency in the sample, this clonotype is large. The chain combines TRBV7-2 with TRBJ2-7; the match to TRBD2 covers 8 bases. V lost 5 bases to trimming and J lost 3 bases; unmatched junction nucleotides: 12. In germline, CDR1 is SGHTA, CDR2 FQGNSA. This CDR3 has 16 residues. CDR3 nucleotide sequence: TGTGCCAGCAGCCCAGGGGCGGGGGGACTTCACTACGAGCAGTACTTC. Translated, it gives CASSPGAGGLHYEQYF.

By share, this clonotype ranks as medium-sized. The chain recombines TRBV6-5 with TRBJ1-2, with 7 positions matching TRBD1. V gave up 0 bases and J gave up 4 bases; unmatched junction bases: 5. The CDR3 runs to 15 residues. Looked up from germline, CDR1 is MNHEY and CDR2 is SVGAGI. The CDR3 here is CASSYSRRQGYGYTF. The CDR3 DNA sequence: TGTGCCAGCAGTTACTCTAGACGACAGGGCTATGGCTACACCTTC.

In its sample, this clonotype is medium-sized. The V gene is TRBV5-4, the J gene TRBJ2-3; TRBD2 matches 11 bases. Unmatched junction bases numbered 7, after V lost 4 bases and J lost 0 bases. This CDR3 has 17 amino acids. CDR1 is SGHNT, CDR2 YYREEE, per germline (reference sequence). Here the CDR3 reads CASSALAGAFSTDTQYF. Written as DNA, the CDR3 is TGTGCCAGCAGCGCACTAGCGGGGGCTTTTAGCACAGATACGCAGTATTTT. Full variable domain (remainder filled in from reference TRBV5-4 and TRBJ2-3): ETGVTQSPTHLIKTRGQQVTLRCSSQSGHNTVSWYQQALGQGPQFIFQYYREEENGRGNFPPRFSGLQFPNYSSELNVNALELDDSALYLCASSALAGAFSTDTQYFGPGTRLTVL.

This clonotype is medium-sized. V gene TRBV7-2 combines with J gene TRBJ1-3, with no clear D. The CDR3 covers 12 residues. Germline V gives CDR1 SGHTA, CDR2 FQGNSA. Trimming stripped 3 bases from V and 4 bases from J, with 4 bases between. This CDR3 reads CASSFGGNTIYF. The CDR3 nucleotides are TGTGCCAGCAGCTTTGGGGGAAACACCATATATTTT.

The CDR3, as DNA: TGTGCCAGCAGCCAAATGACCGGGACAGGGATCTACGAGCAGTACTTC. Translated: CASSQMTGTGIYEQYF. The V gene is TRBV7-6, the J gene TRBJ2-7, with TRBD1 matching 9 bases. V shed 5 bases, J shed 3 bases, and the junction held 11 bases outside the gene matches. Germline V gene lookup returns CDR1 SGHVS and CDR2 FNYEAQ. The CDR3 spans 16 residues.

By share of the sample, this clonotype is medium-sized. The chain links TRBV20-1 to TRBJ2-2, with 8 bases identical to TRBD2. With 7 bases clipped from V and 3 bases from J, the junction kept 10 bases outside the gene matches. Per the germline V gene, CDR1 is DFQATT and CDR2 is SNEGSKA (reference sequence). The CDR3 extends over 15 amino acids. The CDR3 DNA reads as TGCAGTGTTCAAGCCGGGGGGGCTGACACCGGGGAGCTGTTTTTT. Its protein is CSVQAGGADTGELFF.

This clonotype is termed medium-sized (0.01 to 0.1%). The V gene is TRBV30, the J gene TRBJ1-5, with 8 bases lining up with TRBD1. V shed 2 bases and J 4 bases; nucleotides not matched to a gene: 1. Germline V gene lookup returns CDR1 GTSNPN and CDR2 SVGIG (reference sequence). CDR3 length: 13 residues. CDR3: CAWSRDRNQPQHF. CDR3 DNA: TGTGCCTGGAGTCGGGACAGGAATCAGCCCCAGCATTTT.

The sample holds one count of this clonotype. This chain joins TRBV20-1 and TRBJ2-5, with D perhaps matching TRBD2 (5 bases). The ends were cut back, 5 bases at V and 2 bases at J, with 15 bases in the middle. Germline V gene data show CDR1 as DFQATT and CDR2 as SNEGSKA (reference sequence). This CDR3 region has 14 residues. The CDR3 is CSARRSGLQETQYF. As DNA, the CDR3 is TGCAGTGCTCGTCGGAGCGGCCTACAAGAGACCCAGTACTTC.

By share of the sample, this clonotype is medium-sized (0.01 to 0.1%). The chain has TRBV12-3 or TRBV12-4 and TRBJ2-2; 9 nucleotides line up with TRBD2. The CDR3 totals 12 residues. The CDR3 bases are TGTGCGGCGGGGGGGCGGACCGGGGAGCTGTTTTTT. It is translated as CAAGGRTGELFF.